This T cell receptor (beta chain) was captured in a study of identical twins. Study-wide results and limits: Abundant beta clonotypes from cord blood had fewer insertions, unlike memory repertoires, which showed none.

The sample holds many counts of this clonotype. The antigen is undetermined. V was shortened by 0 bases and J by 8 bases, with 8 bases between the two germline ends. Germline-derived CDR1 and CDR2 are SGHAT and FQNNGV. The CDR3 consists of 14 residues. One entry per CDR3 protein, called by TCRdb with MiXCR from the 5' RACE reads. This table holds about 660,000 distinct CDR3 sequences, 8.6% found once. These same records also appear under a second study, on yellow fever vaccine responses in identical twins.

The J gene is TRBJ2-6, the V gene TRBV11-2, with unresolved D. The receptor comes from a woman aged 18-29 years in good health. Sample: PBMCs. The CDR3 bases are TGTGCCAGCAGCTTAGACCAGGTACCCAACGTCCTGACTTTC. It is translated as CASSLDQVPNVLTF.